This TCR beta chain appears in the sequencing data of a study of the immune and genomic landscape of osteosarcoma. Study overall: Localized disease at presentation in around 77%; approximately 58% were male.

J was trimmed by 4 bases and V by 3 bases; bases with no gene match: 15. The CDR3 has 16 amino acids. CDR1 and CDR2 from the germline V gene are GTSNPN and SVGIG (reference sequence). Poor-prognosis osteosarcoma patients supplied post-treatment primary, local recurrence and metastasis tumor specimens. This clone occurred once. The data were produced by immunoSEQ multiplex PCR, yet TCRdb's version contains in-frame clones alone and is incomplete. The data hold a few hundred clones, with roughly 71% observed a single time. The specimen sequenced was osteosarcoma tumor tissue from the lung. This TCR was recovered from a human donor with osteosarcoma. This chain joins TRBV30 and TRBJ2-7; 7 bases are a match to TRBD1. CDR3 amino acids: CAWRDPIQGSKYEQYF. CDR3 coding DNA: TGTGCCTGGAGGGACCCCATACAGGGGTCTAAATACGAGCAGTACTTC.